These 31 T cell receptor beta chains share one sample of origin, sequenced in a study of a mutant IDH1 vaccine in newly diagnosed glioma. The time point here: baseline, week 1 (first vaccination visit). Treatment: pre-vaccination baseline after standard-of-care therapy. Libraries were prepared by immunoSEQ multiplex PCR; TCRdb keeps only in-frame clonotypes and omits some of them. The profile shows 75,000 to 100,000 clones, roughly 82% of them singletons. The sequences come from PBMCs, collected from a glioma patient treated with radiotherapy, temozolomide or both. The receptors were gathered from a man aged 40-49 years with glioma. Some clones in this sample may be carry-over from other donors' samples.

The chain employs TRBV2 and TRBJ2-1; D remains ambiguous. Germline assignment: CDR1 SNHLY and CDR2 FYNNEI. This CDR3 is built from 10 residues. V was clipped by 11 bases and J by 9 bases, with 11 bases between them. The CDR3 DNA sequence: TGTGCCGGCTTACAAGGTGAGCAGTTCTTC. This sequence encodes CAGLQGEQFF.

The chain joins TRBV29-1 to TRBJ1-2; weak D call: TRBD1 (5 bases). The CDR3 sequence is 13 residues long. The V end was cut by 4 bases, the J end by 3 bases, with 12 bases between. Germline lookup yields CDR1 SQVTM and CDR2 ANQGSEA. CDR3 amino acids: CSVAGTLDYGYTF. Here the CDR3 DNA reads TGCAGCGTTGCCGGGACTCTCGACTATGGCTACACCTTC.

This clone was seen once. The genes are TRBV29-1 and TRBJ1-2; D is ambiguous. The CDR3 has 14 residues. Trimming stripped 6 bases from V and 2 bases from J, with 16 bases between. Looked up from germline, CDR1 is SQVTM and CDR2 is ANQGSEA. The CDR3 DNA reads as TGCAGCGTCGACGATCAGACGGCGAACTATGGCTACACCTTC. The encoded protein is CSVDDQTANYGYTF.

This clone was seen a handful of times. This chain connects TRBV2 to TRBJ1-2; 7 bases line up with TRBD1. The germline gives CDR1 SNHLY, CDR2 FYNNEI. V dropped 5 bases and J dropped 10; count of bases not matched to a gene: 4. The CDR3 covers 11 residues. The CDR3 nucleotides are TGTGCCAGCAGTCGGGACAGCCTCTACACCTTC. Residues: CASSRDSLYTF.

The rearrangement uses TRBV28 and TRBJ1-2, with D maybe TRBD1 (5 bases). The CDR3 is 14 amino acids. Trimming took 4 bases from V and 8 from J, leaving 17 bases between them. Germline assignment: CDR1 MDHEN and CDR2 SYDVKM. This CDR3 reads CASSSGQARGGYTF. CDR3 DNA sequence: TGTGCCAGCAGTTCTGGGCAGGCGAGGGGAGGCTACACCTTC.

This chain links TRBV4-2 with TRBJ2-3, with a tentative D call TRBD2 (7 bases). The CDR3 runs 17 residues. V was shortened by 5 bases and J by 5 bases, with 23 bases between the two germline ends. The V gene's germline CDR1 is LGHNA and CDR2 YNFKEQ. The CDR3 here is CASSESGAGDFQDTQYF. CDR3 DNA: TGTGCCAGCAGCGAAAGCGGGGCAGGGGACTTCCAAGATACGCAGTATTTT.

V and J are TRBV7-9 and TRBJ1-1, with D perhaps TRBD1 (5 bases). The V gene's germline CDR1 is SEHNR and CDR2 FQNEAQ (reference sequence). V was clipped by 7 bases and J by 2 bases, with 20 bases between them. The CDR3 length is 16 residues. The CDR3 DNA is TGTGCCAGCACCTATTCCTCTCTGGGGGGAAACACTGAAGCTTTCTTT. Translating it yields CASTYSSLGGNTEAFF.

This sequence joins TRBV6-5 and TRBJ1-1; D is undetermined. The CDR3 covers 15 residues. V was trimmed by 0 bases and J by 5 bases, leaving 13 bases between them. CDR1 and CDR2 from the germline V gene are MNHEY and SVGAGI. The DNA for the CDR3 is TGTGCCAGCAGTTACTCGACCCAGAGGGATACTGAAGCTTTCTTT. As protein: CASSYSTQRDTEAFF.

J is TRBJ2-1 and V is TRBV6-4; the match to TRBD2 covers 14 bases. The CDR3 contains 14 residues. V dropped 5 bases and J dropped 10; count of bases not matched to a gene: 4. The germline gives CDR1 MRHNA, CDR2 SNTAGT. The CDR3 spells CASSRLAGGGEQFF. The DNA for the CDR3 is TGTGCCAGCAGTCGACTAGCGGGGGGGGGAGAGCAGTTCTTC.

V is TRBV30 and J is TRBJ1-1; D may be TRBD1 (6 bases). Germline CDR1 is GTSNPN and CDR2 is SVGIG (reference sequence). Trimming pared 1 base from V and 6 bases from J, leaving 15 bases between. The CDR3 is made up of 14 amino acids. CDR3 nucleotides: TGTGCCTGGAGTGCAGGAGGGGGTTGGGCTGAAGCTTTCTTT. This gives the protein CAWSAGGGWAEAFF.

V and J are TRBV7-8 and TRBJ2-7; 7 positions match TRBD1. With 7 bases clipped from V and 5 bases from J, the junction kept 17 bases outside the gene matches. Germline V lookup: CDR1 SGHVS, CDR2 FQNEAQ. The CDR3 is 16 amino acids. Here the CDR3 DNA reads TGTGCCAGCACAGTAAGGGTGGGACAGTTAAGTCACGAGCAGTACTTC. Encoded protein: CASTVRVGQLSHEQYF.

The V call is TRBV19, the J call TRBJ1-4, with D tentatively TRBD1 (6 bases). The CDR3 extends over 15 amino acids. Germline assignment: CDR1 LNHDA and CDR2 SQIVND (reference sequence). V was pared by 6 bases and J by 0 bases, with 11 bases between. The CDR3 DNA reads as TGTGCCAGTAGGAACGACAGGTCAACTAATGAAAAACTGTTTTTT. It translates to CASRNDRSTNEKLFF.

This clone occurred once. The chain employs TRBV6-1 and TRBJ2-6, with no clear D. CDR3 length equals 14 residues. V lost 5 bases and J 0 bases, leaving 5 bases between the germline ends. Germline V gene lookup returns CDR1 MNHNS and CDR2 SASEGT. The CDR3 DNA sequence: TGTGCCAGCAGTAGTACCTCTGGGGCCAACGTCCTGACTTTC. This translates into CASSSTSGANVLTF.

The genes are TRBV6-5 and TRBJ1-4; 7 nucleotides match TRBD1. The CDR3 runs 14 residues. The J segment lost 8 bases and the V segment lost 6 bases, leaving 9 bases of the junction unmatched. CDR1 is MNHEY and CDR2 is SVGAGI in the germline V gene. The CDR3 region has the DNA TGTGCCAGCAGCGCACAGGGGTCGGGGGAAAAACTGTTTTTT. Translating gives CASSAQGSGEKLFF.

The chain has TRBV27 and TRBJ1-4; D perhaps matches TRBD1 (6 bases). V lost 3 bases and J lost 7, with 12 bases in between. Per germline, CDR1 MNHEY and CDR2 SMNVEV (reference sequence). The CDR3 runs 14 residues. CDR3 region: CASSLGRGGEKLFF. CDR3 nucleotide sequence: TGTGCCAGCAGTTTGGGCAGGGGAGGTGAAAAACTGTTTTTT.

V gene TRBV7-2 combines with J gene TRBJ2-3, with D possibly being TRBD2 (5 bases). CDR3 length: 12 amino acids. Trimming took off 11 bases at V and 2 bases at J, with 11 bases between the two ends. Germline CDR1 SGHTA, CDR2 FQGNSA. In DNA, the CDR3 is TGTGCCGCAACCCGGGACACAGATACGCAGTATTTT. Translation: CAATRDTDTQYF.

The J gene is TRBJ2-3, the V gene TRBV6-5; 11 bases are shared with TRBD1. The length of the CDR3 is 14 residues. Unmatched junction bases numbered 6, after V lost 6 bases and J lost 7 bases. The V gene's germline CDR1 is MNHEY and CDR2 SVGAGI. This chain's CDR3 is CASSRTGGGNTQYF. CDR3 bases: TGTGCCAGCAGCAGGACAGGGGGCGGGAATACGCAGTATTTT.

V usage is TRBV25-1 and J usage is TRBJ1-2, with D perhaps TRBD1 (6 bases). The CDR3 loop spans 15 amino acids. With 6 bases removed from V and 0 bases from J, the gap between germline ends came to 14 bases. Germline CDR1 MGHDK, CDR2 SYGVNS. The CDR3 DNA sequence: TGTGCCAGCAGCCTGCCGGGGGCCTCTAACTATGGCTACACCTTC. This translates into CASSLPGASNYGYTF.

The chain is built from TRBV13 and TRBJ2-3, with D possibly TRBD2 on 5 matching bases. The CDR3 is 14 amino acids. CDR1 and CDR2 from the germline V gene are PRHDT and FYEKMQ (reference sequence). Between the trimmed V and J ends, which lost 3 bases and 6 bases, there was a span of 13 bases. The CDR3: CASSFTGTGDTQYF. The CDR3 nucleotides read TGTGCCAGCAGCTTTACGGGAACCGGGGATACGCAGTATTTT. Full variable domain (missing parts from reference TRBV13 and TRBJ2-3): AAGVIQSPRHLIKEKRETATLKCYPIPRHDTVYWYQQGPGQDPQFLISFYEKMQSDKGSIPDRFSAQQFSDYHSELNMSSLELGDSALYFCASSFTGTGDTQYFGPGTRLTVL.

The V call is TRBV6-5, the J call TRBJ2-1; TRBD2 is a possible D gene (6 bases). Germline-derived CDR1 and CDR2 are MNHEY and SVGAGI. This CDR3 is 15 amino acids long. V lost 2 bases and J 4 bases, leaving 12 bases between the germline ends. The CDR3 DNA is TGTGCCAGCAGTTACGAGGGTGCGGGATACAATGAGCAGTTCTTC. Its translation is CASSYEGAGYNEQFF.

The chain links TRBV19 to TRBJ1-1; TRBD1 is a possible D gene (5 bases). Germline V gene lookup returns CDR1 LNHDA and CDR2 SQIVND (reference sequence). CDR3 length equals 13 residues. The V end was cut by 3 bases, the J end by 9 bases, with 14 bases between. The chain's CDR3 is CASSMFGTGKAFF. DNA of the CDR3: TGTGCCAGTAGTATGTTTGGGACCGGGAAAGCTTTCTTT.

The V and J genes are TRBV19 and TRBJ1-6; unclear D gene. The CDR3 extends over 13 amino acids. Germline CDR1 and CDR2: LNHDA and SQIVND (reference sequence). V gave up 0 bases and J gave up 10 bases, with 7 bases separating them. The CDR3 DNA reads as TGTGCCAGTAGTATAGAGGGTATGTCACCCCTCCACTTT. Translated: CASSIEGMSPLHF.

V usage is TRBV13 and J usage is TRBJ2-5, with D possibly matching TRBD1 (6 bases). V lost 4 bases and J lost 3, with 15 bases in between. Germline CDR1 and CDR2: PRHDT and FYEKMQ (reference sequence). This CDR3 is 15 amino acids long. In DNA, the CDR3 is TGTGCCAGCAGCTCGGCAGGGGATACGGAAGAGACCCAGTACTTC. Protein product: CASSSAGDTEETQYF.

The V call is TRBV4-1, the J call TRBJ2-3; possibly TRBD1 for D (6 bases). Germline lookup yields CDR1 MGHRA and CDR2 YSYEKL. Trimming took 1 base from V and 0 from J, leaving 14 bases between them. The CDR3 sequence is 17 residues long. The CDR3 DNA sequence: TGCGCCAGCAGCCAAGGAGGTGGGGGCTTTAGCACAGATACGCAGTATTTT. Translating it yields CASSQGGGGFSTDTQYF.

In this sample, this clone turned up a few times. This CDR3 is CASRQEPGPPLHF. The DNA for the CDR3 is TGTGCCAGCCGACAGGAGCCGGGCCCACCCCTCCACTTT. The chain employs TRBV2 and TRBJ1-6; a weak D match, TRBD1 (6 bases). V was shortened by 8 bases and J by 11 bases, with 16 bases between the two germline ends. CDR3 length equals 13 residues. Germline CDR1 is SNHLY and CDR2 is FYNNEI. The full variable domain, in which reference TRBV2 and TRBJ1-6 provide the parts outside the CDR3, is EPEVTQTPSHQVTQMGQEVILRCVPISNHLYFYWYRQILGQKVEFLVSFYNNEISEKSEIFDDQFSVERPDGSNFTLKIRSTKLEDSAMYFCASRQEPGPPLHFGNGTRLTVT.

The rearrangement uses TRBV10-3 and TRBJ2-3, with TRBD2 matching over 11 bases. Germline V gives CDR1 ENHRY, CDR2 SYGVKD. The CDR3 extends over 16 amino acids. The V gene end was trimmed by 8 bases and the J gene end by 6 bases; junction bases not matched to a gene: 13. CDR3 sequence: CAIAHSGGALGDTQYF. CDR3 nucleotide sequence: TGTGCCATCGCACATAGCGGGGGGGCGTTAGGGGATACGCAGTATTTT.

The chain combines TRBV7-9 with TRBJ2-2; D is uncertain. Trimming pared 8 bases from V and 4 bases from J, leaving 11 bases between. From germline, CDR1 is SEHNR and CDR2 FQNEAQ (reference sequence). This CDR3 has 13 amino acids. CDR3 protein: CASSPSATGELFF. In DNA form, the CDR3 reads TGTGCCAGCTCCCCTTCGGCCACCGGGGAGCTGTTTTTT.

Comments on this clone: A junction end diverges from the germline sequence, so it may reflect a read error. The chain uses TRBV7-7 and TRBJ1-6, with D possibly matching TRBD1 (6 bases). Germline V gene lookup returns CDR1 SSHAT and CDR2 FNYEAQ (reference sequence). The CDR3 has 17 residues. The DNA for the CDR3 is TGTGCTAGCAGCCACAGACAGGCGGTCTCCTATAATTCACCCCTCCACTTT. Protein product: CASSHRQAVSYNSPLHF.

The chain carries TRBV6-6 and TRBJ2-7, with D perhaps TRBD1 (6 bases). CDR1 and CDR2 from the germline V gene are MNHNY and SVGAGI (reference sequence). The CDR3 consists of 14 residues. Between the trimmed V and J ends, which lost 4 bases and 2 bases, there was a span of 12 bases. CDR3 loop: CASSSPGQTYEQYF. The CDR3 DNA reads as TGTGCCAGCAGTTCTCCGGGACAAACCTACGAGCAGTACTTC.

The chain links TRBV19 to TRBJ1-6, with 8 bases that match TRBD1. Germline V gives CDR1 LNHDA, CDR2 SQIVND (reference sequence). V was pared by 6 bases and J by 9 bases, with 7 bases of the junction left unmatched. The CDR3 has 14 amino acids. Here the CDR3 reads CASRAGGFASPLHF. CDR3 sequence (DNA): TGTGCCAGTAGGGCAGGGGGCTTTGCTTCACCCCTCCACTTT.

CDR3 sequence reads: CASSQELAGGNAYEQYF. In DNA form, the CDR3 reads TGCGCCAGCAGCCAAGAACTAGCGGGGGGCAACGCCTACGAGCAGTACTTC. The chain couples TRBV4-1 to TRBJ2-7; 12 bases are a match to TRBD2. CDR3 length: 17 residues. Germline lookup yields CDR1 MGHRA and CDR2 YSYEKL. The V and J ends lost 0 bases and 2 bases, in that order; junction bases with no gene match: 5.